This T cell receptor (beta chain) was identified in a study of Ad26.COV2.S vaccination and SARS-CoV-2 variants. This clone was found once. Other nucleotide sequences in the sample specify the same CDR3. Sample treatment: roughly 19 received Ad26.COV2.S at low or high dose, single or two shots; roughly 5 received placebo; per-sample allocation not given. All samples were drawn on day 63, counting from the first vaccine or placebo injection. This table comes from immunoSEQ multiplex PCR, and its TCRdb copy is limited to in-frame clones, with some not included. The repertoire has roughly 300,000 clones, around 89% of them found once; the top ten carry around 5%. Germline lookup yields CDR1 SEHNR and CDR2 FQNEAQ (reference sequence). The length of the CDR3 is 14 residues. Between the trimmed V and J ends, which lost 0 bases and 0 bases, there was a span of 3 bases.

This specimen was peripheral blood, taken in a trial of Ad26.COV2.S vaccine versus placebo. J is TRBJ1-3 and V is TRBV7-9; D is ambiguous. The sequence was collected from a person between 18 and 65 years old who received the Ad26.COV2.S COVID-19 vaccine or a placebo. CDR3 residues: CASSLANSGNTIYF. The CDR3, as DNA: TGTGCCAGCAGCTTAGCAAACTCTGGAAACACCATATATTTT.